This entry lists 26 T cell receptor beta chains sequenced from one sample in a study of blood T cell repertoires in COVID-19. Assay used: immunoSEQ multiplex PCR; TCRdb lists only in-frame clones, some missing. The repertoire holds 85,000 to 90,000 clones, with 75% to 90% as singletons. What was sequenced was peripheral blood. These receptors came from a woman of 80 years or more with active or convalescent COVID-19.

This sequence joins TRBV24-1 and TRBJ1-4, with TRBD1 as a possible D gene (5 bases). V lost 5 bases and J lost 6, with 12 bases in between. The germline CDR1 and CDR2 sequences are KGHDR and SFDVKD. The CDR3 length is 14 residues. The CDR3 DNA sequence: TGTGCCACCAGTGTGGGGGGGTTTGATGAAAAACTGTTTTTT. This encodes CATSVGGFDEKLFF.

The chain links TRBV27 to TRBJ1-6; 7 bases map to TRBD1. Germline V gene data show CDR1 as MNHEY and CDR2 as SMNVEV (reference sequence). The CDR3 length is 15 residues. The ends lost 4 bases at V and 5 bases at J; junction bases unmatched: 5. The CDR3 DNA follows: TGTGCCAGCAGTTCACAACAGGGGCATAATTCACCCCTCCACTTT. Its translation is CASSSQQGHNSPLHF.

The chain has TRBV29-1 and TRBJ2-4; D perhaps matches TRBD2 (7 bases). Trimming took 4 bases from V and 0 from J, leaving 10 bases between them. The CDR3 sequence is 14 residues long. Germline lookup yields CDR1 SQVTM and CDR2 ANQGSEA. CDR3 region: CSVAGGLAKNIQYF. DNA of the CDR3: TGCAGCGTTGCGGGGGGCCTAGCCAAAAACATTCAGTACTTC.

The CDR3 DNA reads TGTGCCAGCAGCCATCGCACCGGGGACAGGGAAGCCTACGAGCAGTACTTC. Protein product: CASSHRTGDREAYEQYF. This chain connects TRBV21-1 to TRBJ2-7; the table's D gene call, TRBD1, was not cross checked with the DNA. TRBV21-1 is annotated as a pseudogene. The CDR3 runs 17 residues.

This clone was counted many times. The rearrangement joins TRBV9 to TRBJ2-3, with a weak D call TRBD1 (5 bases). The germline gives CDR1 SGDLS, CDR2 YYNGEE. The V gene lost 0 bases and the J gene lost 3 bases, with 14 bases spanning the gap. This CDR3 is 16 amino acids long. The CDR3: CASSVEGRGGTDTQYF. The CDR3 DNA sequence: TGTGCCAGCAGCGTAGAGGGGCGAGGTGGAACAGATACGCAGTATTTT. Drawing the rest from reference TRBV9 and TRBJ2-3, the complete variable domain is DSGVTQTPKHLITATGQRVTLRCSPRSGDLSVYWYQQSLDQGLQFLIQYYNGEERAKGNILERFSAQQFPDLHSELNLSSLELGDSALYFCASSVEGRGGTDTQYFGPGTRLTVL.

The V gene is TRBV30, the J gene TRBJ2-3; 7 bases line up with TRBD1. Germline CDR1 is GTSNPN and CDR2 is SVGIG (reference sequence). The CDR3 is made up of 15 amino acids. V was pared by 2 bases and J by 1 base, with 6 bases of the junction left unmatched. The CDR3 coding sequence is TGTGCCTGGAGTTCACAGGGGATCGGCACAGATACGCAGTATTTT. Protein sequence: CAWSSQGIGTDTQYF.

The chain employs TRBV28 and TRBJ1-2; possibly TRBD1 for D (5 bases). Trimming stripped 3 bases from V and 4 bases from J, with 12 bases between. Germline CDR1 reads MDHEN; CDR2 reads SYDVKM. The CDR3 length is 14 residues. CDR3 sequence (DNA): TGTGCCAGCAGTTTGTCAGGGATCGGCTATGGCTACACCTTC. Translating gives CASSLSGIGYGYTF.

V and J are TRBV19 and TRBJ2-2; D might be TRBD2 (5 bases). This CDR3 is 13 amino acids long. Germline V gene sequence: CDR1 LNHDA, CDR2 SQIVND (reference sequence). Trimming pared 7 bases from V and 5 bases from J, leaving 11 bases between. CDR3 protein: CASIKRRTGELFF. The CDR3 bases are TGTGCCAGTATCAAGCGGCGGACCGGGGAGCTGTTTTTT.

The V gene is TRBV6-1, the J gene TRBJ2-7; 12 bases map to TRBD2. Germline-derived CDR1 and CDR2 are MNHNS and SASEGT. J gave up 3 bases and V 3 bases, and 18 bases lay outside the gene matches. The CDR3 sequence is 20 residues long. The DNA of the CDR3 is TGTGCCAGCAGTGACGGGACAGGGGTCCTACTAGCGGGAGGAATCTACGAGCAGTACTTC. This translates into CASSDGTGVLLAGGIYEQYF.

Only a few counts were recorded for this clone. For the CDR3, the DNA is TGTGCCAGCAGTTTATCTAGGACAAGTAGATACGAGCAGTACTTC. Amino acid sequence: CASSLSRTSRYEQYF. The chain combines TRBV27 with TRBJ2-7, with D perhaps matching TRBD1 (5 bases). Germline V CDR1 and CDR2: MNHEY, SMNVEV (reference sequence). The CDR3 contains 15 residues. Trimming removed 0 bases at V and 4 bases at J, with 13 bases between.

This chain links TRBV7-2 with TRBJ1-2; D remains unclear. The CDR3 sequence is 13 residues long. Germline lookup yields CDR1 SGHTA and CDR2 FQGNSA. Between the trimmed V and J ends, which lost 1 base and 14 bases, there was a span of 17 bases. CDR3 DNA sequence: TGTGCCAGCAGCTTAGGATGGGAGGGAAGGTCTACCTTC. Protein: CASSLGWEGRSTF.

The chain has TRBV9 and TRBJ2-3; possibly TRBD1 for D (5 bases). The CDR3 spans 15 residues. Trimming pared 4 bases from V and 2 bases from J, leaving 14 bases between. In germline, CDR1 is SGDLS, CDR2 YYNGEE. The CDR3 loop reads CASSFTSDNTDTQYF. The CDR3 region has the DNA TGTGCCAGCAGCTTCACGTCGGACAACACAGATACGCAGTATTTT.

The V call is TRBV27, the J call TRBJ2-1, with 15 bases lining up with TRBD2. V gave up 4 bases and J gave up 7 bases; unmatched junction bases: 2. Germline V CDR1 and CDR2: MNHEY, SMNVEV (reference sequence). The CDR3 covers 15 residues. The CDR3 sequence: CASSYGTSGRNEQFF. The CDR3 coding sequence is TGTGCCAGCAGTTATGGGACTAGCGGGAGGAATGAGCAGTTCTTC.

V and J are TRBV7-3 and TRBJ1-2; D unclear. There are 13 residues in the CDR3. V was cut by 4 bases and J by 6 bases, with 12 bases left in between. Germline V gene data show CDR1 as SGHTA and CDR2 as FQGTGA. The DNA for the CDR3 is TGTGCCAGCAGCTCCGGCCTAAGCGATGGCTACACCTTC. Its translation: CASSSGLSDGYTF.

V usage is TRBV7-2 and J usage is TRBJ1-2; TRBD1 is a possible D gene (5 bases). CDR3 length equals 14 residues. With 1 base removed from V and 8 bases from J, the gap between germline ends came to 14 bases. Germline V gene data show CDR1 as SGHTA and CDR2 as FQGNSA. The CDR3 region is CASSLGLQGGGYTF. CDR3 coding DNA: TGTGCCAGCAGCTTAGGGTTGCAGGGAGGAGGCTACACCTTC.

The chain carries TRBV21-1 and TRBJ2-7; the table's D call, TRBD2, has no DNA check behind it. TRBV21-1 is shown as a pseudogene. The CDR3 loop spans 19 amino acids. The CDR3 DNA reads TGTGCCAGCAGCTCCTGGCCTAGCGTGAGGGCCCGGGACCCCTACGAGCAGTACTTC. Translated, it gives CASSSWPSVRARDPYEQYF.

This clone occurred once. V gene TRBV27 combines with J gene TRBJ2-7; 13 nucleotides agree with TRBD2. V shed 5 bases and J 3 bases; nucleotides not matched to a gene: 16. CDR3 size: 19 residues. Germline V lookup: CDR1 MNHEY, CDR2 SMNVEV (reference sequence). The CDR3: CASSPTGTSGIEAVYEQYF. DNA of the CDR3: TGTGCCAGCAGTCCGACCGGGACTAGCGGGATTGAAGCTGTCTACGAGCAGTACTTC.

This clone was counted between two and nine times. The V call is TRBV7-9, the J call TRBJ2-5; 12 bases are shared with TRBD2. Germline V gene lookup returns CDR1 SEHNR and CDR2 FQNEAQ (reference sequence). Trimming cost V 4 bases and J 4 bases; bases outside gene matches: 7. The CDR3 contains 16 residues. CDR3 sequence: CASSSLAGGGSETQYF. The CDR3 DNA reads TGTGCCAGCAGCTCCCTAGCGGGAGGGGGATCAGAGACCCAGTACTTC.

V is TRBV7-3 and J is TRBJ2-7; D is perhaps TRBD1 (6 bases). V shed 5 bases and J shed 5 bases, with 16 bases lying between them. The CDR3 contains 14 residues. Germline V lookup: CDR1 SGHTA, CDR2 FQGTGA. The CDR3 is CASSPHRDIDEQYF. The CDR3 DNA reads TGTGCCAGCAGCCCCCACAGGGATATCGACGAGCAGTACTTC.

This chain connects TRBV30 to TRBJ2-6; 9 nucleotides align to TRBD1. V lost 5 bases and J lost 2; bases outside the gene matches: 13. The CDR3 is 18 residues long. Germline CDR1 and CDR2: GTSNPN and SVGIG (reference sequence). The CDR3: CAWGAFRDRAPGANVLTF. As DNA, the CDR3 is TGTGCCTGGGGGGCCTTCCGGGACAGGGCTCCTGGGGCCAACGTCCTGACTTTC.

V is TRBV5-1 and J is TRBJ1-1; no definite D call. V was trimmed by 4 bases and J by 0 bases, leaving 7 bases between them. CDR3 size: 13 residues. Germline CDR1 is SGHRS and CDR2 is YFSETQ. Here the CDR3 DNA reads TGCGCCAGCAGCCCACAGTTGAACACTGAAGCTTTCTTT. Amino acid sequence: CASSPQLNTEAFF.

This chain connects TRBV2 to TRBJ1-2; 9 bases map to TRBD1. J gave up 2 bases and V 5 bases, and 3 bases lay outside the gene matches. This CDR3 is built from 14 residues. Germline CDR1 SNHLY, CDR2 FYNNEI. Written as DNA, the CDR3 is TGTGCCAGCAGTCCCGGGACAGGGAACTATGGCTACACCTTC. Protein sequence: CASSPGTGNYGYTF.

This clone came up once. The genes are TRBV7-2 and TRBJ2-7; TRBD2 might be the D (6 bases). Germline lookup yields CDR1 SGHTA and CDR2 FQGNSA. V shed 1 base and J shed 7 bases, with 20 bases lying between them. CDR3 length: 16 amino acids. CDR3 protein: CASSLENAWGAGEQYF. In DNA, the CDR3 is TGTGCCAGCAGCTTAGAGAACGCATGGGGTGCGGGGGAGCAGTACTTC.

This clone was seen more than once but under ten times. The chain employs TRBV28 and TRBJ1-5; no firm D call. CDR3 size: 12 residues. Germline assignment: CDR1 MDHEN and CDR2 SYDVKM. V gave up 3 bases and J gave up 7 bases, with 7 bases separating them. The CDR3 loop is CASSFGVQPQHF. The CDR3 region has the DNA TGTGCCAGCAGTTTCGGGGTCCAGCCCCAGCATTTT. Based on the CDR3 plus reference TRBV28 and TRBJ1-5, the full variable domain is DVKVTQSSRYLVKRTGEKVFLECVQDMDHENMFWYRQDPGLGLRLIYFSYDVKMKEKGDIPEGYSVSREKKERFSLILESASTNQTSMYLCASSFGVQPQHFGDGTRLSIL.

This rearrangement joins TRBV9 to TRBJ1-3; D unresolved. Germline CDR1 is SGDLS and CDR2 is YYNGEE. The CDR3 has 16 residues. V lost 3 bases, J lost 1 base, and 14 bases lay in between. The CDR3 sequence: CASSEPPHLSGNTIYF. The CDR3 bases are TGTGCCAGCAGCGAGCCACCCCACTTGTCTGGAAACACCATATATTTT.

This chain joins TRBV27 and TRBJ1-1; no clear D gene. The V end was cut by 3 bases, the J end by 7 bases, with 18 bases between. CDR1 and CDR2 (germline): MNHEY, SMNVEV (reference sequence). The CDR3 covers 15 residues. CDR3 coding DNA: TGTGCCAGCAGTTTTAGTGCGGGAGGAGCGAATGAAGCTTTCTTT. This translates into CASSFSAGGANEAFF.